Listed below are T cell receptor beta chains from one sample, sequenced in a study of T cells in localized non-small cell lung cancer. Clones were sequenced by immunoSEQ multiplex PCR, and TCRdb holds only the in-frame ones, with some missing. The sample records 70,000 to 80,000 clones, around nine tenths being singletons. The sequences come from peripheral blood, collected before any cancer treatment. These TCRs come from a woman aged 35-75 years with stage I squamous cell lung carcinoma. The CDR3 runs from the conserved cysteine through the conserved F or W. The order of the fields is J gene, V gene, clone size, D gene, CDR3 DNA, CDR3 protein. A D gene is named only where the DNA matches it firmly. For some rows the clone size is stated as once, few or many, or as a class when expanded; others skip it.

J gene: TRBJ1-1
V gene: TRBV6-5
clone size: -
D gene: -
CDR3 DNA: TGTGCCAGCAGTTACCGACGAGGTAACACTGAAGCTTTCTTT
CDR3 protein: CASSYRRGNTEAFF

J gene: TRBJ1-2
V gene: TRBV5-4
clone size: -
D gene: TRBD1
CDR3 DNA: TGTGCCAGCAGCTTACAAGGCAGGGGGGATGGCTACACCTTC
CDR3 protein: CASSLQGRGDGYTF

J gene: TRBJ2-5
V gene: TRBV7-9
clone size: -
D gene: -
CDR3 DNA: TGTGCCAGCAGCAAACCCGGGGCTCAAGAGACCCAGTACTTC
CDR3 protein: CASSKPGAQETQYF

J gene: TRBJ1-2
V gene: TRBV10-3
clone size: -
D gene: TRBD1
CDR3 DNA: TGTGCCATCAGTATACGACAGGGGGCATCTGGCTACACCTTC
CDR3 protein: CAISIRQGASGYTF

J gene: TRBJ2-1
V gene: TRBV28
clone size: -
D gene: -
CDR3 DNA: TGTGCCAGCAGTACCCGACAGTCGGGGCAGTTCTTC
CDR3 protein: CASSTRQSGQFF

J gene: TRBJ2-7
V gene: TRBV7-3
clone size: -
D gene: -
CDR3 DNA: TGTGCCAGCAGCTTAGATGGAGGCGAGCAGTACTTC
CDR3 protein: CASSLDGGEQYF

J gene: TRBJ2-5
V gene: TRBV2
clone size: -
D gene: -
CDR3 DNA: TGTGCCAGCAGTGAAGGACTAGTAGAGACCCAGTACTTC
CDR3 protein: CASSEGLVETQYF

J gene: TRBJ1-6
V gene: TRBV6-1
clone size: -
D gene: TRBD1
CDR3 DNA: TGTGCCAGCAGTGAGATACAGGGGCGAAATTCACCCCTCCACTTT
CDR3 protein: CASSEIQGRNSPLHF

J gene: TRBJ2-5
V gene: TRBV15
clone size: -
D gene: TRBD1
CDR3 DNA: TGTGCCACCAGCAGAGTTTGGGACAGCCACCAAGAGACCCAGTACTTC
CDR3 protein: CATSRVWDSHQETQYF

J gene: TRBJ1-1
V gene: TRBV7-2
clone size: -
D gene: -
CDR3 DNA: TGTGCCAGCAGCACCCAGGGTGGGGTTGTGGCTTTCTTT
CDR3 protein: CASSTQGGVVAFF

J gene: TRBJ2-1
V gene: TRBV29-1
clone size: once
D gene: -
CDR3 DNA: TGCAGCGTCGGGGTGAATGAGCAGTTCTTC
CDR3 protein: CSVGVNEQFF

J gene: TRBJ1-5
V gene: TRBV2
clone size: -
D gene: TRBD1
CDR3 DNA: TGTGCCAGCAGTACCTCCGGGACAGGGAGAAGGAGCAATCAGCCCCAGCATTTT
CDR3 protein: CASSTSGTGRRSNQPQHF

J gene: TRBJ2-6
V gene: TRBV4-1
clone size: once
D gene: -
CDR3 DNA: TGCGCCAGCAGCCAAGGGGGCAGGGAATCTGCTGGGGCCAACGTCCTGACTTTC
CDR3 protein: CASSQGGRESAGANVLTF

J gene: TRBJ1-5
V gene: TRBV4-1
clone size: -
D gene: -
CDR3 DNA: TGCGCCAGCAGCCAAGATAGTGGACCGACGAATCAGCCCCAGCATTTT
CDR3 protein: CASSQDSGPTNQPQHF

J gene: TRBJ2-7
V gene: TRBV6-5
clone size: -
D gene: TRBD1
CDR3 DNA: TGTGCCAGCAGTTACGAGGACAGGGATTACGAGCAGTACTTC
CDR3 protein: CASSYEDRDYEQYF

J gene: TRBJ1-3
V gene: TRBV5-6
clone size: -
D gene: -
CDR3 DNA: TGTGCCAGCAGCTTAAGTAACGGAAACACCATATATTTT
CDR3 protein: CASSLSNGNTIYF

J gene: TRBJ1-1
V gene: TRBV5-1
clone size: -
D gene: -
CDR3 DNA: TGCGCCAGCAGCTTCGGGGGGGCGAACACTGAAGCTTTCTTT
CDR3 protein: CASSFGGANTEAFF

J gene: TRBJ1-2
V gene: TRBV2
clone size: -
D gene: TRBD1
CDR3 DNA: TGTGCCAGCAGTGTGGGCTCGGGACAGGGGGCATCTAACTATGGCTACACCTTC
CDR3 protein: CASSVGSGQGASNYGYTF

J gene: TRBJ2-2
V gene: TRBV11-3
clone size: -
D gene: -
CDR3 DNA: TGTGCCAGCAGCCCAGACGGTCGGGAGCTGTTTTTT
CDR3 protein: CASSPDGRELFF

J gene: TRBJ2-2
V gene: TRBV9
clone size: -
D gene: -
CDR3 DNA: TGTGCCAGCAGCGTATCAGTTACGAACACCGGGGAGCTGTTTTTT
CDR3 protein: CASSVSVTNTGELFF

J gene: TRBJ1-4
V gene: TRBV6-5
clone size: -
D gene: -
CDR3 DNA: TGTGCCAGCAGACCTCCGGGGAGTAATGAAAAACTGTTTTTT
CDR3 protein: CASRPPGSNEKLFF

J gene: TRBJ2-5
V gene: TRBV5-6
clone size: -
D gene: -
CDR3 DNA: TGTGCCAGCAGCTTGCGGACAAGCGAGGAGACCCAGTACTTC
CDR3 protein: CASSLRTSEETQYF

J gene: TRBJ1-1
V gene: TRBV11-3
clone size: -
D gene: -
CDR3 DNA: TGTGCCAGCAGCTTATCTGGGAACACTGAAGCTTTCTTT
CDR3 protein: CASSLSGNTEAFF

J gene: TRBJ2-1
V gene: TRBV30
clone size: -
D gene: TRBD2
CDR3 DNA: TGTGCCTGGAGTATACCCCCTGAACTAGCGGGGGAGCAGTTCTTC
CDR3 protein: CAWSIPPELAGEQFF

J gene: TRBJ2-6
V gene: TRBV9
clone size: -
D gene: -
CDR3 DNA: TGTGCCAGCAGCCGATGGATGGTCGTCTCTGGGGCCAACGTCCTGACTTTC
CDR3 protein: CASSRWMVVSGANVLTF

J gene: TRBJ2-7
V gene: TRBV30
clone size: -
D gene: -
CDR3 DNA: TGTGCCTGGAGTGGGTCTACATACGAGCAGTACTTC
CDR3 protein: CAWSGSTYEQYF

J gene: TRBJ1-1
V gene: TRBV15
clone size: -
D gene: TRBD1
CDR3 DNA: TGTGCCACCAGGGACAGGGGGAACACTGAAGCTTTCTTT
CDR3 protein: CATRDRGNTEAFF

J gene: TRBJ2-7
V gene: TRBV5-4
clone size: -
D gene: -
CDR3 DNA: TGTGCCAGCAGCCGTGTTATCTCACCCGCGTTGCCCTACGAGCAGTACTTC
CDR3 protein: CASSRVISPALPYEQYF

J gene: TRBJ2-3
V gene: TRBV2
clone size: once
D gene: TRBD2
CDR3 DNA: TGTGCCAGCAGTGTGGGGCGGGGGGAGCTCCGGGGGACGCAGTATTTT
CDR3 protein: CASSVGRGELRGTQYF

J gene: TRBJ1-1
V gene: TRBV7-9
clone size: -
D gene: TRBD1
CDR3 DNA: TGTGCCAGCTCCGCCGGGACAGGGGATGAAGCTTTCTTT
CDR3 protein: CASSAGTGDEAFF

J gene: TRBJ2-7
V gene: TRBV5-5
clone size: -
D gene: TRBD2
CDR3 DNA: TGTGCCAGCAGCCCCGGGGGGGCCTACGAGCAGTACTTC
CDR3 protein: CASSPGGAYEQYF

J gene: TRBJ2-4
V gene: TRBV5-6
clone size: once
D gene: TRBD1
CDR3 DNA: TGTGCCAGCAGCCCGGACAGGGGAGACATTCAGTACTTC
CDR3 protein: CASSPDRGDIQYF

J gene: TRBJ1-6
V gene: TRBV10-3
clone size: -
D gene: -
CDR3 DNA: TGTGCCATCAGGGGGGCCACCGATTCACCCCTCCACTTT
CDR3 protein: CAIRGATDSPLHF

J gene: TRBJ1-1
V gene: TRBV29-1
clone size: -
D gene: TRBD1
CDR3 DNA: TGCAGCGCCGGAGGGGACAGGGGAACTGAAGCTTTCTTT
CDR3 protein: CSAGGDRGTEAFF

J gene: TRBJ2-3
V gene: TRBV4-1
clone size: -
D gene: -
CDR3 DNA: TGCGCCAGCAGCTCCTGGAGGGGCAGACTATCGGCAGATACGCAGTATTTT
CDR3 protein: CASSSWRGRLSADTQYF

J gene: TRBJ1-1
V gene: TRBV29-1
clone size: -
D gene: -
CDR3 DNA: TGCAGCGTTACACGTCTTGGGGGAATTAGGATGAACACTGAAGCTTTCTTT
CDR3 protein: CSVTRLGGIRMNTEAFF

J gene: TRBJ1-1
V gene: TRBV5-1
clone size: -
D gene: TRBD1
CDR3 DNA: TGCGCCAGCAGCATTGCGACAGGGCGGGGCACTGAAGCTTTCTTT
CDR3 protein: CASSIATGRGTEAFF

J gene: TRBJ2-1
V gene: TRBV9
clone size: once
D gene: -
CDR3 DNA: TGTGCCAGCAGTCTAGGGGGCGGGGGATCCAATGAGCAGTTCTTC
CDR3 protein: CASSLGGGGSNEQFF

J gene: TRBJ1-5
V gene: TRBV5-4
clone size: once
D gene: -
CDR3 DNA: TGTGCCAGCAGCTTAGGGGGAGAACAGCCCCAGCATTTT
CDR3 protein: CASSLGGEQPQHF

J gene: TRBJ1-1
V gene: TRBV11-3
clone size: -
D gene: TRBD1
CDR3 DNA: TGTGCCAGCAGCTTAGGACAGGGGGGGGCTTTCTTT
CDR3 protein: CASSLGQGGAFF

J gene: TRBJ1-6
V gene: TRBV27
clone size: -
D gene: -
CDR3 DNA: TGTGCCAGCAGTTTATTCGCCGGTGACAGCTCCTATAATTCACCCCTCCACTTT
CDR3 protein: CASSLFAGDSSYNSPLHF

J gene: TRBJ1-2
V gene: TRBV5-4
clone size: -
D gene: TRBD1
CDR3 DNA: TGTGCCAGCAGCTTGGGCATGGGACAGGCCGTCTATGGCTACACCTTC
CDR3 protein: CASSLGMGQAVYGYTF

J gene: TRBJ1-1
V gene: TRBV11-2
clone size: -
D gene: -
CDR3 DNA: TGTGCCAGCAGCCAAAGGGGAGACACTGAAGCTTTCTTT
CDR3 protein: CASSQRGDTEAFF

J gene: TRBJ1-2
V gene: TRBV5-5
clone size: -
D gene: -
CDR3 DNA: TGTGCCAGCAGCTTGGGATCAGGGCTTGATGGCTACACCTTC
CDR3 protein: CASSLGSGLDGYTF

J gene: TRBJ1-2
V gene: TRBV5-1
clone size: -
D gene: -
CDR3 DNA: TGCGCCAGCAGGGGAGGGGTGGAGTATGGCTACACCTTC
CDR3 protein: CASRGGVEYGYTF

J gene: TRBJ1-6
V gene: TRBV5-8
clone size: -
D gene: -
CDR3 DNA: TGTGCCAGCAGCTTGGGATGGACTCCAAATTCACCCCTCCACTTT
CDR3 protein: CASSLGWTPNSPLHF

J gene: TRBJ1-1
V gene: TRBV9
clone size: -
D gene: -
CDR3 DNA: TGTGCCAGCAGCCCTCCGGGTAGGGTGGCTGAAGCTTTCTTT
CDR3 protein: CASSPPGRVAEAFF

J gene: TRBJ2-2
V gene: TRBV2
clone size: -
D gene: TRBD2
CDR3 DNA: TGTGCCAGCAGTGACCCCGTGAGCGGGGGGAACACCGGGGAGCTGTTTTTT
CDR3 protein: CASSDPVSGGNTGELFF

J gene: TRBJ1-2
V gene: TRBV6-1
clone size: -
D gene: -
CDR3 DNA: TGTGCCAGCAGTGAAACGTCTAACTATGGCTACACCTTC
CDR3 protein: CASSETSNYGYTF

J gene: TRBJ1-4
V gene: TRBV4-1
clone size: -
D gene: -
CDR3 DNA: TGCGCCAGCAGCCAAGATCGCAGCGGGGCGGAGGAAAAACTGTTTTTT
CDR3 protein: CASSQDRSGAEEKLFF

J gene: TRBJ2-5
V gene: TRBV6-5
clone size: -
D gene: TRBD2
CDR3 DNA: TGTGCCAGCAGTTCTAGCGGGGGGCTGGGAGAGACCCAGTACTTC
CDR3 protein: CASSSSGGLGETQYF

J gene: TRBJ1-1
V gene: TRBV27
clone size: few
D gene: TRBD1
CDR3 DNA: TGTGCCAGCAGTTTACACAGGGGCACTGAAGCTTTCTTT
CDR3 protein: CASSLHRGTEAFF

J gene: TRBJ2-2
V gene: TRBV6-6
clone size: -
D gene: -
CDR3 DNA: TGTGCCAGCAACCCTAGGGGGTCCTACACCGGGGAGCTGTTTTTT
CDR3 protein: CASNPRGSYTGELFF